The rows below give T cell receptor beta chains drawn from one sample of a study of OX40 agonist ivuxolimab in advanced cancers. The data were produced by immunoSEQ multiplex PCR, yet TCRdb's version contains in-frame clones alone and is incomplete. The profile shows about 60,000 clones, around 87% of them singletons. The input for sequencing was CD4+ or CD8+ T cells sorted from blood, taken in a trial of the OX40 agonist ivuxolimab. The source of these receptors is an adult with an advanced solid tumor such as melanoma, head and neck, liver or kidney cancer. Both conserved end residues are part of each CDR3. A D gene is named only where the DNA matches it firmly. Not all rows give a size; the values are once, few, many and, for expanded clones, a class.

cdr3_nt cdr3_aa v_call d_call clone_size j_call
TGTGCCAGCAGTGAAGACAGGGGAAACGAAAAACTGTTTTTT CASSEDRGNEKLFF TRBV2 TRBD1 . TRBJ1-4
TGTGCCTGGAGTGTAGGTTTGGGGGATCAGCCCCAGCATTTT CAWSVGLGDQPQHF TRBV30 . few TRBJ1-5
TGTGCCAGCAGCTTAACTACTACTAGCGGAACATACAATGAGCAGTTCTTC CASSLTTTSGTYNEQFF TRBV7-3 TRBD2 medium-sized TRBJ2-1
TGCGCCAGCAGTGTCCTAGGGGGTATCTACGAGCAGTACTTC CASSVLGGIYEQYF TRBV10-2 . . TRBJ2-7
TGTGCCAGCAGATCCCCCGTGGTTCAATCTGAAGCTTTCTTT CASRSPVVQSEAFF TRBV11-2 . few TRBJ1-1
TGTGCCAGCAGCTCGGGACCCGCTGGGACTGAAGCTTTCTTT CASSSGPAGTEAFF TRBV5-4 . . TRBJ1-1
TGTGCCAGCAGCTTAGTGCTTAGCGGGACATACGAGCAGTACTTC CASSLVLSGTYEQYF TRBV11-2 TRBD2 . TRBJ2-7
TGTGCCAGCAGCTTTCGGACTAGCGCTTACTACGAGCAGTACTTC CASSFRTSAYYEQYF TRBV11-2 TRBD2 . TRBJ2-7
TGTGCCAGCAGCCCCGTTACCCTTACAGATACGCAGTATTTT CASSPVTLTDTQYF TRBV7-7 . once TRBJ2-3
TGTGCCAGCAGCACTGCGGGACGCAGCTATGGCTACACCTTC CASSTAGRSYGYTF TRBV7-2 . . TRBJ1-2
TGCGCCAGCACGATAGCGGGGGGGGAGACCCAGTACTTC CASTIAGGETQYF TRBV10-2 TRBD2 . TRBJ2-5
TGCGCCAGCAGCCAAGATCAATGGGCAGGGGGTGGCCAAGAGACCCAGTACTTC CASSQDQWAGGGQETQYF TRBV4-3 TRBD1 . TRBJ2-5
TGTGCCAGCAGCCCGGGGGTCCCGGGGCCTCAGCCCCAGCATTTT CASSPGVPGPQPQHF TRBV5-5 . . TRBJ1-5
TGTGCCAGCAGCCCCAGAAGAGAGCCCACTTGGGCCGGGGAGCTGTTTTTT CASSPRREPTWAGELFF TRBV11-1 . . TRBJ2-2
TGTGCCTGGAGTCAGAGGGACAGGAGGCGTTCACCCCTCCACTTT CAWSQRDRRRSPLHF TRBV30 TRBD1 . TRBJ1-6
TGTGCCAGCAGCTTAAAGACAGGCCATGGCTACACCTTC CASSLKTGHGYTF TRBV7-9 . few TRBJ1-2
TGTGCCAGTAGTATCCGGACAGGGAGGAACGCTGAAGCTTTCTTT CASSIRTGRNAEAFF TRBV19 TRBD1 few TRBJ1-1
TGTGCCAGTAGTTCTTGGGGGGCCACTGAAGCTTTCTTT CASSSWGATEAFF TRBV19 . . TRBJ1-1
TGTGCCAGCTCCGAGGGGGGGGCGACCTACAATGAGCAGTTCTTC CASSEGGATYNEQFF TRBV5-4 . few TRBJ2-1
TGTGCCATCAGAACGACAGAGAAGGAGGGGGAGCTGTTTTTT CAIRTTEKEGELFF TRBV10-3 . . TRBJ2-2
TGTGCTTTTACCCAGGGGGGGACTAGCGGGACTTTT CAFTQGGTSGTF TRBV30 TRBD2 few TRBJ2-3
TGTGCCAGCAGCACGACACCGAGCAATGAGCAGTTCTTC CASSTTPSNEQFF TRBV28 . . TRBJ2-1
TGTGCCAGCAGTGCGGACAAGGCAGTTGTCTATGGCTACACCTTC CASSADKAVVYGYTF TRBV6-1 . . TRBJ1-2
TGTGCCAGCAGTTCCATAGAGACCCAGTACTTC CASSSIETQYF TRBV6-6 . few TRBJ2-5
TGTGCCAGCAGTCGGACGGGACCGCTGAATGAAAAACTGTTTTTT CASSRTGPLNEKLFF TRBV27 . . TRBJ1-4
TGTGCCAGTAGTCGTTCGGGACAGGGGGCTTACGAGCAGTACTTC CASSRSGQGAYEQYF TRBV19 TRBD1 . TRBJ2-7
TGTGCCAGTATTAGCGGGAGGGCGTCGACAGATACGCAGTATTTT CASISGRASTDTQYF TRBV19 TRBD2 . TRBJ2-3
TGTGCCAGGAACGGGTACAGGGAGAACTATGGCTACACCTTC CARNGYRENYGYTF TRBV2 . . TRBJ1-2
TGTGCCAGCAGCTTAGGGCCCGCGAACACCGGGGAGCTGTTTTTT CASSLGPANTGELFF TRBV7-2 . . TRBJ2-2
TGTGCCTCACGGGACTTAAATGAGCAGTTCTTC CASRDLNEQFF TRBV30 . . TRBJ2-1
TGTGCCAGCGACATCGGACAACTAGAGACCCAGTACTTC CASDIGQLETQYF TRBV2 . . TRBJ2-5
TGTGCCAGCAGCCCCCGGGACCCGGGGCCCTATGGCTACACCTTC CASSPRDPGPYGYTF TRBV14 . . TRBJ1-2
TGTGCCAGCAGCCAAGGGATAGCGGTAGGGGGGATCACAGATACGCAGTATTTT CASSQGIAVGGITDTQYF TRBV4-2 . . TRBJ2-3
TGCGCCAGCAGCAAGGACAGGGGAGGGAATGAGCAGTTCTTC CASSKDRGGNEQFF TRBV5-1 TRBD1 . TRBJ2-1
TGTGCCAGCAGCCCGCTCCGTGGGAGTAGGGATTTTACTGAGACAGATACGCAGTATTTT CASSPLRGSRDFTETDTQYF TRBV7-8 . . TRBJ2-3
TGTGCCAGCAGGGGACGAGGGACTCTAACAGATACGCAGTATTTT CASRGRGTLTDTQYF TRBV2 . . TRBJ2-3
TGTGCCAGCAGAACCGACAGATTCTCCTACAATGAGCAGTTCTTC CASRTDRFSYNEQFF TRBV27 . once TRBJ2-1
TGTGCCAGCAGCGCGGACAGGCGGGGTGAAAAACTGTTTTTT CASSADRRGEKLFF TRBV7-2 TRBD1 few TRBJ1-4
TGCGCCAGCAGCCAAGCGACAGGAAGAGCTAGCACAGATACGCAGTATTTT CASSQATGRASTDTQYF TRBV4-3 . . TRBJ2-3
TGTGCCAGCAGTGTAGGGACAGGGAATCAGCCCCAGCATTTT CASSVGTGNQPQHF TRBV6-1 TRBD1 . TRBJ1-5
TGTGCCAGCAATCAGATCTCTGGAAACACCATATATTTT CASNQISGNTIYF TRBV6-1 . . TRBJ1-3
TGCGCCAGCAGCCACACCTCGGGGGGCTACACCTTC CASSHTSGGYTF TRBV4-3 . . TRBJ1-2
TGTGCCAGCAGCGTAGCGGGGGGCTGGCAAGAGACCCAGTACTTC CASSVAGGWQETQYF TRBV9 . . TRBJ2-5
TGTGCCAGCAGTTTTGGGACAGGGATACTCACCGGGGAGCTGTTTTTT CASSFGTGILTGELFF TRBV27 TRBD1 . TRBJ2-2
TGTGCCAGCAGTGAATACGCTGGGGCGTCTGGCTACACCTTC CASSEYAGASGYTF TRBV6-1 . . TRBJ1-2
TGTGCCAGCAGCGTTGGGCAGGGAGGTCGGGGACGGCGATTCTTTGAGAGTGGCTACACCTTC CASSVGQGGRGRRFFESGYTF TRBV9 . . TRBJ1-2
TGCGCCAGCAGACTACAGGGGGCCCCACAAGAGACCCAGTACTTC CASRLQGAPQETQYF TRBV5-1 TRBD1 . TRBJ2-5
TGTGCCAGCAGTTACCCTCGGGAGACCCAGTACTTC CASSYPRETQYF TRBV6-5 . . TRBJ2-5
TGTGCCAGCAGTTCGATCCGGGGAGGGAGCAATCAGCCCCAGCATTTT CASSSIRGGSNQPQHF TRBV28 . . TRBJ1-5
TGTGCCTGCGGGACAGGGATTGGCTACACCTTC CACGTGIGYTF TRBV19 TRBD1 . TRBJ1-2
TGTGCCAGCAGCTCCTCCGCAGATACGCAGTATTTT CASSSSADTQYF TRBV7-3 . . TRBJ2-3
TGCAGCGCCCGGACAGGGGCGAGCACCGGGGAGCTGTTTTTT CSARTGASTGELFF TRBV29-1 TRBD1 . TRBJ2-2
TGTGCCAGCCAGTCAACGGGGGCCCTGGGCTACACCTTC CASQSTGALGYTF TRBV6-5 . . TRBJ1-2
TGTGCTAGTGGTTCAGGCTCCCCGAGGGATAAGGATGGCTACACCTTC CASGSGSPRDKDGYTF TRBV12-5 . . TRBJ1-2
TGTGCCAGCAGCCGAACTAGCGGGGGTTACAATGAGCAGTTCTTC CASSRTSGGYNEQFF TRBV7-2 TRBD2 . TRBJ2-1